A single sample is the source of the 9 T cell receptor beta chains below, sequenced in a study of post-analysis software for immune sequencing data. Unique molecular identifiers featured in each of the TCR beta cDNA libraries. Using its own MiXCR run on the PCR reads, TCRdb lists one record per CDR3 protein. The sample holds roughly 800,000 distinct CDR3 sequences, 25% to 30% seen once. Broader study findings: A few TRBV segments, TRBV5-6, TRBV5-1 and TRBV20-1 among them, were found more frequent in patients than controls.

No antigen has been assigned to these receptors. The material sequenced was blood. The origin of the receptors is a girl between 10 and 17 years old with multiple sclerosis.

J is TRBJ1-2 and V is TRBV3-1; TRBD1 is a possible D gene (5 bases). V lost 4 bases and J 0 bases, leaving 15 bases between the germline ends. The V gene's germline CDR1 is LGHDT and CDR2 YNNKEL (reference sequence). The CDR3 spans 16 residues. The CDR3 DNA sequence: TGTGCCAGCAGCCTCACCTGGGACCGAGCTAACTATGGCTACACCTTC. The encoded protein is CASSLTWDRANYGYTF.

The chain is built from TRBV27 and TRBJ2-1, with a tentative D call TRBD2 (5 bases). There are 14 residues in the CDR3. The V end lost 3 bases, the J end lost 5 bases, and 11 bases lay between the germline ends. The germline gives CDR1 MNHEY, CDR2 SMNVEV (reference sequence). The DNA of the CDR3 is TGTGCCAGCAGTTTCTATGGGGAGAACAATGAGCAGTTCTTC. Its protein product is CASSFYGENNEQFF.

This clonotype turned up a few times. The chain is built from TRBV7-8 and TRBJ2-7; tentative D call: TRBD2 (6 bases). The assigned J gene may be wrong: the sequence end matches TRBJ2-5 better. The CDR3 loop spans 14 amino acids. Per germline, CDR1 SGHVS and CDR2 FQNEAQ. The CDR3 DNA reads TGTGCCAGCAGCCCCGATGCGGGAAGCGAGACCCAGTACTTC. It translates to CASSPDAGSETQYF.

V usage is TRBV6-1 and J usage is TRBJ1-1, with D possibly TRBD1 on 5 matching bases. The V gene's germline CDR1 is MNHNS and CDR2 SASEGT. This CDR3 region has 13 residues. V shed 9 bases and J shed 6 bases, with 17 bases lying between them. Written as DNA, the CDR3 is TGTGCCAGTACTAGCGACAGTCGCTCTGAAGCTTTCTTT. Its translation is CASTSDSRSEAFF.

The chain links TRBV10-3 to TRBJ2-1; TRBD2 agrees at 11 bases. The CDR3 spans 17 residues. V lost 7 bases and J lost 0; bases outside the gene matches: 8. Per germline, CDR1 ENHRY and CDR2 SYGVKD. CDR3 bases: TGTGCCATCAACTCACCAACTAGCGGGAGCTCCTACAATGAGCAGTTCTTC. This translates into CAINSPTSGSSYNEQFF.

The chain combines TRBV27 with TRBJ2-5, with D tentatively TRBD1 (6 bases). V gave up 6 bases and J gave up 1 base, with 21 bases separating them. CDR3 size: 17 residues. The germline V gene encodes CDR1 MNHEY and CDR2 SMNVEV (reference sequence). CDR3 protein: CASRHTQGPTCQETQYF. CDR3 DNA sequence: TGTGCCAGCAGACATACCCAGGGGCCAACGTGCCAAGAGACCCAGTACTTC.

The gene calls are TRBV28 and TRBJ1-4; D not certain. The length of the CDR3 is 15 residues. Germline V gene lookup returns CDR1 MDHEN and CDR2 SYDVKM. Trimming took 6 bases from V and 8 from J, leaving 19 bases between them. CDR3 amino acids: CASRTRTSRREKLFF. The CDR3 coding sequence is TGTGCCAGCAGAACCCGAACCTCCCGGAGGGAAAAACTGTTTTTT.

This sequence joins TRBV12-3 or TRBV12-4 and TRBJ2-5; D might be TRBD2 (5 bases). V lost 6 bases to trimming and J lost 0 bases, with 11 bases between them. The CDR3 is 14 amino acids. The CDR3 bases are TGTGCCAGCAGCCGACGGGGTAACCAAGAGACCCAGTACTTC. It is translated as CASSRRGNQETQYF.

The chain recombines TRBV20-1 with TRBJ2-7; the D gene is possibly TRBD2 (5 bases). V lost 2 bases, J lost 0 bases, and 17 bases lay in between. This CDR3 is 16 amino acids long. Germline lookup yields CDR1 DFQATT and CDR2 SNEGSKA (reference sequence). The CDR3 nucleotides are TGCAGTGCTAGACCCGCTCGGAGGAACCTCTCCTACGAGCAGTACTTC. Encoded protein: CSARPARRNLSYEQYF.